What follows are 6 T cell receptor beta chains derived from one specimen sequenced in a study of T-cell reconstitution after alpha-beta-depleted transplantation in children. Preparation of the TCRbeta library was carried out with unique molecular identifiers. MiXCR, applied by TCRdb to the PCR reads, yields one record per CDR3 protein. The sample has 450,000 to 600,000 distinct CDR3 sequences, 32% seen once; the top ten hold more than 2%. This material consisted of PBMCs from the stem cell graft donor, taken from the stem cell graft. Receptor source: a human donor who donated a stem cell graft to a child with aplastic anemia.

CDR3 in amino acids: CASSLWGAEKLFF. The CDR3 nucleotides are TGTGCCAGCAGTTTATGGGGAGCTGAAAAACTGTTTTTT. The gene calls are TRBV7-9 and TRBJ1-4; no clear D gene. Looked up from germline, CDR1 is SEHNR and CDR2 is FQNEAQ (reference sequence). The CDR3 spans 13 residues. V was cut by 6 bases and J by 7 bases, with 12 bases left in between.

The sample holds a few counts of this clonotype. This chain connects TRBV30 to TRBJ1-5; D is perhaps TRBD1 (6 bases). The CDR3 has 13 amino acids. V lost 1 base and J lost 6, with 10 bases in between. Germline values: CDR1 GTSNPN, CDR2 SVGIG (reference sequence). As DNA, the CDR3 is TGTGCCTGGAGTGCCAGGGGAGGTCAGCCCCAGCATTTT. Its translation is CAWSARGGQPQHF.

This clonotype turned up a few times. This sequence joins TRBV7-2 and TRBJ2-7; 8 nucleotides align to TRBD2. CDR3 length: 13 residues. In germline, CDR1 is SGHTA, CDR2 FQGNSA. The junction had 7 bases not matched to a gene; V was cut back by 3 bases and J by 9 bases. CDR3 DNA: TGTGCCAGCAGCTTTAGCGGGGAGAACGCGCAGTACTTC. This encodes CASSFSGENAQYF. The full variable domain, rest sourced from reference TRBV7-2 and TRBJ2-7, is GAGVSQSPSNKVTEKGKDVELRCDPISGHTALYWYRQSLGQGLEFLIYFQGNSAPDKSGLPSDRFSAERTGGSVSTLTIQRTQQEDSAVYLCASSFSGENAQYFGPGTRLTVT.

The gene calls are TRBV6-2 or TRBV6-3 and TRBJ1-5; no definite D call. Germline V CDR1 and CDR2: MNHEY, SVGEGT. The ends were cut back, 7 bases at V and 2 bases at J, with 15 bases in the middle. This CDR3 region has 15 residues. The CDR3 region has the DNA TGTGCCAGCAATTTCGGAGGAGGGCGCAATCAGCCCCAGCATTTT. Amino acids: CASNFGGGRNQPQHF.

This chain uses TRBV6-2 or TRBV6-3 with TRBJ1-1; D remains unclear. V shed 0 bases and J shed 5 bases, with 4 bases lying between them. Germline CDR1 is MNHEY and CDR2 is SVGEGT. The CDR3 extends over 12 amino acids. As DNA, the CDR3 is TGTGCCAGCAGTTACTCGATTACTGAAGCTTTCTTT. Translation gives CASSYSITEAFF.

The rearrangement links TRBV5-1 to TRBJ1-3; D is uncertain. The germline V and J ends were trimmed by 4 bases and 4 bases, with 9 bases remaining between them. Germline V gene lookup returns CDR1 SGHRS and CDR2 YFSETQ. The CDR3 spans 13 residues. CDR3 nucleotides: TGCGCCAGCAGCATTTCCAGAGGAAACACCATATATTTT. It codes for CASSISRGNTIYF.